The sequence of this T cell receptor beta chain was determined in a study of shared clonotypes between healthy human individuals (dated by TCRdb to between 2020 and 2021). Background on the whole study: The cohort comprised a couple of women and a few men aged 18 to 49 years. Per donor, three plates each were used for CD4 naive and CD4 memory, two for CD8 naive, and one for CD8 memory. Blood TCR repertoires of 5 or 6 healthy adults were deeply sequenced to estimate repertoire size and the extent of clonotype sharing between individuals. Libraries were prepared and TCR repertoires were sequenced by different laboratories using diverse techniques, in order to increase sequencing depth and limit assay-specific biases. Leukapheresis yielded between about 0.94 and 8.9 billion PBMCs per donor. Results and caveats for the whole study, not just this receptor: The small number of donors limited the genetic and exposure-history diversity represented. Sampling was restricted to blood, and TCR repertoires in tissue are likely to differ from TCR repertoires in blood. Approximately 5% of naive CD4, 3.5% of naive CD8, approximately 2.2% of memory CD4, and less than 0.45% of memory CD8 clonotypes were shared across a handful of donors. Clonotypes shared by all four sorted-subset donors showed higher generation probabilities than non-shared clonotypes. Naive subsets generally had larger estimated clonotype richness than memory subsets. Based on pairwise subsampling, the degree of clonotype sharing among donors was expected to be affected by sequencing depth. Rarefaction of sorted-subset datasets indicated incomplete sequencing despite the large sequencing depth.

From a lookup of the germline V gene, CDR1 and CDR2 are KGHSH and LQKENI. Unmatched junction bases come to 11, with V trimmed by 3 bases and J by 7 bases. The CDR3 sequence holds 15 residues, the cysteine and phenylalanine included. The sequence is cut down to CDR3 DNA, 45 bases in frame from base 1. Using the deep immunoSEQ assay, TCR CDR3 regions were amplified from genomic DNA by multiplex PCR. Extracted genomic DNA from each cell subset was spread evenly across all wells of several immunoSEQ 96-well plates, with each plate serving as a replicate. For sorted subsets, around 0.2 ug genomic DNA, equal to tens of thousands of T cell genomes, was loaded into each replicate PCR. The purified libraries were quantified using a Qubit 3.0 fluorometer, sized with a Bioanalyzer 2100, and then quantified again using the KAPA Library Quantification kit. Every immunoSEQ 96-well plate was sequenced on a separate single-read 150-cycle Illumina NextSeq 550 flow cell. In the original analysis: The immunoSEQ output contained only junctional sequences without quality scores, so filtering could not match that applied to full-length reads. Sequences were annotated with PyIR, a Python wrapper for IgBLAST v1.9, and V/J genes and CDR3 were assigned using IMGT germline references. Reads were filtered out if the reads had weak V/J assignments (E-value above 1e-6), no CDR3, stop codons, out-of-frame junctions, or ambiguous translated residues. V3J clonotypes were defined by identical inferred V gene, J gene, and CDR3 amino acid sequence. Percentage overlap between repertoires was computed as shared unique clonotypes divided by the size of the smaller repertoire. Repertoire richness was assessed with RTK rarefaction, the Chao1 estimator, and Recon v2.1 estimates of unobserved clonotypes. Generation probabilities were computed with OLGA for all TCRbeta clonotypes obtained by the gDNA method from several donors. The source is immuneACCESS, and TCRdb retained only in-frame sequences with V and J called. Part of the clones is not carried over; for the studies checked, unresolved V genes explain less than half of this, and the remainder is unexplained. D and trimming come from the DNA, and the V and J calls and clone size come from that table. The sample table records about 2.4 million clones; 80% to 95% of these occur just once. The biggest ten clones account for about 0.38% of the sample.

Remarks on this clone: Its binding antigen is unknown. The sample holds no much larger clone one base away, and base qualities are not on file.

Donors were healthy HIV-negative adults with no recently reported acute infections or vaccinations. All donors were Caucasian adults living in Nashville, Tennessee, USA. CD4+ T cells were enriched by magnetic negative selection, after which naive cells were positively selected on CD45RA and the negative fraction was taken as the memory subset. After blood collection by leukapheresis, PBMCs were isolated using Ficoll-Histopaque density gradient centrifugation and then cryopreserved in the vapor phase of liquid nitrogen. Analytical flow cytometry was used to check the purity and quantity of every magnetically sorted T cell population. Genomic DNA was isolated from each sorted fraction and quantified by UV absorbance on a Nanodrop 2000c.

This sequence uses TRBV18 and TRBJ2-5, and TRBD2 matches 7 of the central bases. The TCR sequence derives from a man aged 18 to 30 in good health. Some clones in this sample may be carry-over from other donors' samples. Sequenced sample: naive CD4+ T cells from PBMCs. According to the study, the label for this sample's cell subset or site signals: CD45RA+ positively selected. The base sequence is TGTGCCAGCTCACCGATCTCCGGGACTACCACGACCCAGTACTTC. It translates as CASSPISGTTTTQYF.